A single sample is the source of the 16 T cell receptor beta chains below, sequenced in a study of cytomegalovirus exposure and HLA in healthy donors (dated by TCRdb to about 2017). The library was produced with the immunoSEQ multiplex PCR assay. For the multiplex PCR, a mixture combining 60 forward primers for TCR Vbeta segments and 13 reverse primers for TCR Jbeta segments was used. TCRdb stores this immuneACCESS table with in-frame sequences only. Part of the clones is absent; in the studies checked, under half of the shortfall reflects unresolved V genes, and no reason is known for the rest. Recorded for this sample are fewer than 200,000 clones; approximately 88% of them occurred a single time. The ten largest clones take up 0.85% to 1% of the sample. Source material: PBMCs. The receptors here all came from a woman aged 25 to 39 in good health and CMV-seronegative.

The chain links TRBV6-4 to TRBJ2-1; maybe TRBD2 (7 bases). Germline CDR1 and CDR2: MRHNA and SNTAGT. V lost 2 bases and J 6 bases, leaving 14 bases between the germline ends. CDR3 length equals 15 residues. The CDR3 spells CASSDVAGAINEQFF. Here the CDR3 DNA reads TGTGCCAGCAGTGACGTGGCGGGGGCGATCAATGAGCAGTTCTTC.

DNA of the CDR3: TGTGCCAGCAGTCCCCGGACTAGCGGAGCCTACGAGCAGTACTTC. This translates into CASSPRTSGAYEQYF. The V and J genes are TRBV28 and TRBJ2-7, with TRBD2 matching over 10 bases. From germline, CDR1 is MDHEN and CDR2 SYDVKM. The CDR3 is 15 residues long. The J segment lost 2 bases and the V segment lost 5 bases, leaving 6 bases of the junction unmatched.

The V call is TRBV6-1, the J call TRBJ2-3; 9 nucleotides align to TRBD1. Germline V gene sequence: CDR1 MNHNS, CDR2 SASEGT. V shed 9 bases and J 2 bases; nucleotides not matched to a gene: 9. CDR3 length: 15 residues. The CDR3 region is CARQRTQGATDTQYF. The CDR3 coding sequence is TGTGCCAGACAGCGGACACAGGGGGCCACAGATACGCAGTATTTT.

J is TRBJ1-1 and V is TRBV4-1; D is uncertain. With 4 bases removed from V and 6 bases from J, the gap between germline ends came to 18 bases. This CDR3 has 15 amino acids. Germline CDR1 and CDR2: MGHRA and YSYEKL. CDR3 loop: CASSLTEGNDPEAFF. The CDR3 DNA reads as TGCGCCAGCAGCCTAACGGAGGGAAACGACCCTGAAGCTTTCTTT.

V and J are TRBV7-9 and TRBJ1-2; D may be TRBD1 (5 bases). This CDR3 contains 15 residues. The germline CDR1 and CDR2 sequences are SEHNR and FQNEAQ (reference sequence). The V gene lost 3 bases and the J gene lost 8 bases, with 19 bases spanning the gap. The CDR3 spells CASSFGGAASGGYTF. In nucleotides, the CDR3 is TGTGCCAGCAGCTTTGGCGGGGCGGCTTCTGGGGGCTACACCTTC.

The chain has TRBV12-5 and TRBJ2-7; D gene uncertain. CDR1 and CDR2 from the germline V gene are LGHNT and FRNRAP. The length of the CDR3 is 12 residues. Trimming took off 4 bases at V and 6 bases at J, with 10 bases between the two ends. CDR3 bases: TGTGCTAGTGGTTCCGCGGCCGGCGAGCAGTACTTC. Translating it yields CASGSAAGEQYF.

Comments on this clone: Distinct nucleotide sequences in the sample also encode this CDR3. The genes are TRBV7-9 and TRBJ1-1; D is possibly TRBD1 (5 bases). The ends were cut back, 7 bases at V and 10 bases at J, with 28 bases in the middle. Germline V gives CDR1 SEHNR, CDR2 FQNEAQ (reference sequence). The CDR3 is 16 amino acids. This chain's CDR3 is CASTEMGGADSRRAFF. The CDR3, as DNA: TGTGCCAGCACCGAGATGGGGGGTGCCGACTCAAGGCGAGCTTTCTTT.

The rearrangement uses TRBV13 and TRBJ2-7, with 11 bases fitting TRBD1. The CDR3 consists of 15 residues. CDR1 and CDR2 (germline): PRHDT, FYEKMQ (reference sequence). J gave up 2 bases and V 2 bases, and 2 bases lay outside the gene matches. CDR3 region: CASSLSGQGAYEQYF. The CDR3 nucleotides are TGTGCCAGCAGCTTATCGGGACAGGGGGCCTACGAGCAGTACTTC.

The chain employs TRBV27 and TRBJ2-7, with 8 nucleotides matching TRBD1. Germline V gene sequence: CDR1 MNHEY, CDR2 SMNVEV (reference sequence). With 6 bases clipped from V and 6 bases from J, the junction kept 10 bases outside the gene matches. This CDR3 comprises 14 residues. The CDR3 protein is CASRPPGQAFEQYF. CDR3 in DNA: TGTGCCAGCAGGCCTCCGGGACAGGCGTTCGAGCAGTACTTC.

This clone occurred a few times. V gene TRBV2 combines with J gene TRBJ1-1; D is ambiguous. This CDR3 comprises 13 residues. Trimming shortened V by 3 bases and J by 4 bases, and 9 bases separated the two germline ends. The germline V gene encodes CDR1 SNHLY and CDR2 FYNNEI. The CDR3 nucleotides read TGTGCCAGCAGTGAGGAGAGGTTCACTGAAGCTTTCTTT. Its protein is CASSEERFTEAFF.

The chain is built from TRBV7-6 and TRBJ2-1; 9 nucleotides line up with TRBD1. The germline CDR1 and CDR2 sequences are SGHVS and FNYEAQ. V was clipped by 5 bases and J by 2 bases; unmatched bases: 4. CDR3 length: 15 amino acids. CDR3 sequence reads: CASSAGQGPYNEQFF. CDR3 nucleotide sequence: TGTGCCAGCAGCGCTGGACAGGGGCCCTACAATGAGCAGTTCTTC. The full variable domain, rest sourced from reference TRBV7-6 and TRBJ2-1, is GAGVSQSPRYKVTKRGQDVALRCDPISGHVSLYWYRQALGQGPEFLTYFNYEAQQDKSGLPNDRFSAERPEGSISTLTIQRTEQRDSAMYRCASSAGQGPYNEQFFGPGTRLTVL.

V is TRBV7-8 and J is TRBJ2-5; tentative D call: TRBD2 (5 bases). Germline CDR1 is SGHVS and CDR2 is FQNEAQ. The CDR3 has 11 amino acids. Trimming removed 5 bases from V and 6 bases from J, with 7 bases in between. The CDR3 sequence is CASSPTKTQYF. For the CDR3, the DNA is TGTGCCAGCAGCCCGACTAAGACCCAGTACTTC.

The chain is built from TRBV6-4 and TRBJ2-2, with D hard to call. V was clipped by 4 bases and J by 0 bases, with 6 bases between them. This CDR3 spans 14 amino acids. CDR1 and CDR2 (germline): MRHNA, SNTAGT. The CDR3 bases are TGTGCCAGCAGTGTTCAGGCGAACACCGGGGAGCTGTTTTTT. It specifies CASSVQANTGELFF.

The V and J genes are TRBV6-1 and TRBJ2-4, with D possibly TRBD2 on 7 matching bases. Germline V gene lookup returns CDR1 MNHNS and CDR2 SASEGT. V shed 1 base and J shed 8 bases, with 12 bases lying between them. The CDR3 is made up of 14 amino acids. The CDR3 DNA follows: TGTGCCAGCAGTGAAGGGGGGGGGCTTGACATTCAGTACTTC. Its protein product is CASSEGGGLDIQYF.

The sample holds one count of this clone. The genes are TRBV7-9 and TRBJ2-7; perhaps TRBD1 as D (5 bases). Trimming removed 5 bases from V and 4 bases from J, with 15 bases in between. Germline CDR1 reads SEHNR; CDR2 reads FQNEAQ (reference sequence). The CDR3 contains 14 residues. The CDR3 coding sequence is TGTGCCAGCAGCCCCCGACAGACCCATTACGAGCAGTACTTC. Its protein product is CASSPRQTHYEQYF.

This clone appeared once. The V call is TRBV29-1, the J call TRBJ2-3; TRBD1 matches at 10 bases. CDR3 length equals 15 residues. Losses at the gene ends were 4 bases for V and 2 bases for J; bases not matched to a gene: 6. In germline, CDR1 is SQVTM, CDR2 ANQGSEA. This CDR3 is CSVGVGTGVTDTQYF. Here the CDR3 DNA reads TGCAGCGTTGGCGTCGGGACAGGGGTCACAGATACGCAGTATTTT.